A single sample gave rise to the 9 T cell receptor beta chains below, sequenced in a study of blood T cell repertoires in COVID-19. Assay: immunoSEQ multiplex PCR; the TCRdb copy retains only in-frame clones and omits some. Of some 86,000 clones listed, 85% to 95% were seen once; the top ten hold 2% to 2.5%. The sequencing input was peripheral blood. The receptors here all came from a human donor with active COVID-19. The donor label of this sample is uncertain.

CDR3 DNA: TGTGCCAGCAGGGGGCTACAGACGTGGGAGCAGTACTTC. This codes for CASRGLQTWEQYF. This chain connects TRBV6-5 to TRBJ2-7; D possibly corresponds to TRBD1 (5 bases). Germline lookup yields CDR1 MNHEY and CDR2 SVGAGI. Trimming removed 6 bases from V and 7 bases from J, with 16 bases in between. The CDR3 has 13 amino acids.

This rearrangement joins TRBV7-2 to TRBJ2-1; perhaps TRBD2 as D (5 bases). This CDR3 is built from 15 residues. Germline V lookup: CDR1 SGHTA, CDR2 FQGNSA. Trimming cost V 1 base and J 8 bases, with 15 bases left between them. CDR3 coding DNA: TGTGCCAGCAGCTTAGTGAGCCTCGAGAGGGATGAGCAGTTCTTC. Encoded protein: CASSLVSLERDEQFF.

This chain's CDR3 is CASSTREDSPLHF. DNA of the CDR3: TGTGCCAGTAGTACCAGGGAGGATTCACCCCTCCACTTT. The rearrangement joins TRBV19 to TRBJ1-6, with D tentatively TRBD1 (5 bases). The CDR3 runs 13 residues. Germline V gives CDR1 LNHDA, CDR2 SQIVND (reference sequence). Trimming took off 4 bases at V and 8 bases at J, with 9 bases between the two ends.

The chain employs TRBV9 and TRBJ1-6, with 8 bases lining up with TRBD1. CDR1 is SGDLS and CDR2 is YYNGEE in the germline V gene. The CDR3 spans 17 residues. V lost 0 bases and J lost 5; bases outside the gene matches: 7. CDR3 protein: CASSVGGQGSHNSPLHF. The CDR3 bases are TGTGCCAGCAGCGTAGGTGGACAGGGTTCCCATAATTCACCCCTCCACTTT.

CDR3 nucleotides: TGCGCCAGCAGCTTGGGGCAGGGGGGCTCACCCCTCCACTTT. As protein: CASSLGQGGSPLHF. The chain recombines TRBV5-1 with TRBJ1-6, with 7 nucleotides matching TRBD1. CDR3 length equals 14 residues. Germline V gives CDR1 SGHRS, CDR2 YFSETQ. The trim removed 0 bases at V and 10 bases at J, leaving 4 bases unmatched.

The chain is built from TRBV9 and TRBJ1-1; 7 bases are a match to TRBD1. Germline-derived CDR1 and CDR2 are SGDLS and YYNGEE. With 7 bases clipped from V and 1 base from J, the junction kept 10 bases outside the gene matches. The CDR3 contains 15 residues. CDR3 protein: CASGPTGAANTEAFF. The CDR3 nucleotides read TGTGCCAGCGGACCTACAGGGGCGGCGAACACTGAAGCTTTCTTT.

This chain joins TRBV14 and TRBJ2-5, with 10 bases matching TRBD1. V was pared by 5 bases and J by 4 bases, with 7 bases of the junction left unmatched. CDR3 size: 15 residues. The germline V gene has CDR1 SGHDN and CDR2 FVKESK. In DNA, the CDR3 is TGTGCCAGCAGCGGCCGGGACAGGGGTTCAGAGACCCAGTACTTC. Residues: CASSGRDRGSETQYF.

This clone has a handful of counts. This sequence joins TRBV28 and TRBJ1-1; tentatively, D is TRBD1 (5 bases). CDR1 is MDHEN, CDR2 SYDVKM, per germline. The V gene lost 4 bases and the J gene lost 4 bases, with 19 bases spanning the gap. The CDR3 totals 16 residues. In DNA form, the CDR3 reads TGTGCCAGCAGTTCCTGGCAGGGAGGAAGCAGCACTGAAGCTTTCTTT. Translating gives CASSSWQGGSSTEAFF.

The rearrangement joins TRBV11-2 to TRBJ1-1; the D gene is possibly TRBD1 (5 bases). The CDR3 extends over 17 amino acids. Germline V gene data show CDR1 as SGHAT and CDR2 as FQNNGV. V shed 4 bases and J shed 1 base, with 19 bases lying between them. Here the CDR3 reads CASSSWGRDGRNTEAFF. The CDR3 DNA is TGTGCCAGCAGCTCATGGGGCAGGGATGGAAGGAACACTGAAGCTTTCTTT. The full variable domain, its missing parts supplied by reference TRBV11-2 and TRBJ1-1, is EAGVAQSPRYKIIEKRQSVAFWCNPISGHATLYWYQQILGQGPKLLIQFQNNGVVDDSQLPKDRFSAERLKGVDSTLKIQPAKLEDSAVYLCASSSWGRDGRNTEAFFGQGTRLTVV.